Following are 32 T cell receptor beta chains from one sample sequenced in a study of T cells in Graves' hyperthyroidism and ophthalmopathy. Regions amplified from RNA transcripts were the TCR beta CDR3 regions. The HTBI set primed first-round TCR CDR3 RT-PCR. Each CDR3 protein gets one entry after TCRdb re-called the multiplex PCR reads with MiXCR. The table has about 690,000 distinct CDR3 sequences, roughly 17% seen once; the top ten hold 15% to 19%. The sequencing sample was made of blood. The receptors were sampled from a middle-aged man with Graves' hyperthyroidism.

This clonotype has more than one count but fewer than ten. This chain connects TRBV14 to TRBJ2-7; no firm D call. The CDR3 has 12 residues. V lost 1 base and J 7 bases, leaving 8 bases between the germline ends. CDR1 and CDR2 (germline): SGHDN, FVKESK. The CDR3 DNA sequence: TGTGCCAGCAGCCAAGGTTGGGTAGAGCAGTACTTC. Its translation is CASSQGWVEQYF.

In this sample, this clonotype turned up many times. V and J are TRBV28 and TRBJ1-2; possibly TRBD1 for D (6 bases). The CDR3 covers 14 residues. The germline gives CDR1 MDHEN, CDR2 SYDVKM. Trimming pared 1 base from V and 6 bases from J, leaving 12 bases between. The CDR3 spells CASSLLGTPNGYTF. CDR3 nucleotides: TGTGCCAGCAGTTTATTAGGGACACCAAATGGCTACACCTTC.

This clonotype was counted ten times or more. The chain recombines TRBV12-5 with TRBJ1-1; D gene unclear. CDR3 length equals 14 residues. From germline, CDR1 is LGHNT and CDR2 FRNRAP. Trimming cost V 7 bases and J 4 bases, with 16 bases left between them. The CDR3 DNA is TGTGCTAGTGTTTCGACCCCCCCCGGCACTGAAGCTTTCTTT. The encoded protein is CASVSTPPGTEAFF.

CDR3 coding DNA: TGTGCCAGCAGCTTAGGGTGGCTAGCGGGTCTCTACAATGAGCAGTTCTTC. Translating gives CASSLGWLAGLYNEQFF. The chain uses TRBV7-9 and TRBJ2-1; TRBD2 agrees at 8 bases. The CDR3 is made up of 17 amino acids. Germline V gives CDR1 SEHNR, CDR2 FQNEAQ (reference sequence). Trimming took 1 base from V and 3 from J; bases not matched to a gene: 8.

This clonotype occurred many times. CDR3 nucleotides: TGTGCCACCAGCAGAGCCGACACAGATACGCAGTATTTT. Residues: CATSRADTDTQYF. The chain couples TRBV15 to TRBJ2-3, with D unclear. Germline CDR1 reads LNHNV; CDR2 reads YYDKDF (reference sequence). The CDR3 runs 13 residues. Trimming pared 1 base from V and 2 bases from J, leaving 4 bases between.

A remark on this clonotype: The junction departs from germline at one end; a sequencing error may be responsible. The chain uses TRBV27 and TRBJ2-7; D is unresolved. The CDR3 length is 17 residues. The V gene's germline CDR1 is MNHEY and CDR2 SMNVEV (reference sequence). CDR3 sequence reads: CASSLGPLSAGNYERYF. The CDR3, as DNA: TGTGCCAGCAGTTTAGGTCCCCTTTCGGCTGGCAACTACGAGCGGTACTTC.

This clonotype was detected once. The genes are TRBV29-1 and TRBJ2-2, with D uncertain. There are 13 residues in the CDR3. Germline V gene data show CDR1 as SQVTM and CDR2 as ANQGSEA. Trimming left V 4 bases short and J 0 bases short, with 6 bases between. CDR3 DNA sequence: TGCAGCGTTGGAGAGGCGAACACCGGGGAGCTGTTTTTT. It specifies CSVGEANTGELFF.

This clonotype was seen more than once but under ten times. This chain joins TRBV7-9 and TRBJ1-1; maybe TRBD1 (6 bases). Germline V gene lookup returns CDR1 SEHNR and CDR2 FQNEAQ (reference sequence). The V end was cut by 5 bases, the J end by 0 bases, with 13 bases between. This CDR3 comprises 15 residues. CDR3 in amino acids: CASSKARGMNTEAFF. The CDR3 coding sequence is TGTGCCAGCAGCAAGGCGAGGGGGATGAACACTGAAGCTTTCTTT.

This clonotype was counted only a few times. The V and J genes are TRBV5-1 and TRBJ2-1; TRBD2 aligns across 11 bases. The V and J ends lost 0 bases and 3 bases, in that order; junction bases with no gene match: 5. Germline lookup yields CDR1 SGHRS and CDR2 YFSETQ. The CDR3 is 17 amino acids. CDR3 nucleotide sequence: TGCGCCAGCAGCTTGGAAGATGGACTAGCGGGCTACAATGAGCAGTTCTTC. Translated: CASSLEDGLAGYNEQFF.

The chain is built from TRBV18 and TRBJ2-1; possibly TRBD1 for D (6 bases). This CDR3 has 17 amino acids. Germline V gene data show CDR1 as KGHSH and CDR2 as LQKENI. With 3 bases removed from V and 0 bases from J, the gap between germline ends came to 15 bases. The CDR3 here is CASSPSGQKGSYNEQFF. The CDR3, as DNA: TGTGCCAGCTCACCTTCTGGACAGAAGGGCTCCTACAATGAGCAGTTCTTC.

Many counts were recorded for this clonotype. This chain connects TRBV2 to TRBJ2-3; D gene ambiguous. CDR3 size: 12 residues. The V end lost 2 bases, the J end lost 2 bases, and 2 bases lay between the germline ends. CDR1 and CDR2 from the germline V gene are SNHLY and FYNNEI. The CDR3 coding sequence is TGTGCCAGCAGTGAAAACACAGATACGCAGTATTTT. It yields the protein CASSENTDTQYF.

This clonotype was observed at least ten times. The chain uses TRBV6-5 and TRBJ2-1, with 7 bases matching TRBD1. J lost 2 bases, V lost 0 bases, and 4 bases had no gene match. This CDR3 has 16 amino acids. Germline-derived CDR1 and CDR2 are MNHEY and SVGAGI. In DNA, the CDR3 is TGTGCCAGCAGTTACTCACCGACAGGGACCTACAATGAGCAGTTCTTC. Residues: CASSYSPTGTYNEQFF.

V and J are TRBV10-3 and TRBJ2-5; 7 bases are a match to TRBD1. CDR1 and CDR2 from the germline V gene are ENHRY and SYGVKD. This CDR3 spans 17 amino acids. The trim removed 3 bases at V and 2 bases at J, leaving 12 bases unmatched. CDR3: CAISDLEQGLGQETQYF. The CDR3 DNA reads TGTGCCATCAGTGACCTAGAACAGGGGTTGGGGCAAGAGACCCAGTACTTC.

The J gene is TRBJ1-5, the V gene TRBV9; D is uncertain. This CDR3 is built from 13 residues. Deletions cut 0 bases from V and 5 bases from J, with 6 bases between. Germline lookup yields CDR1 SGDLS and CDR2 YYNGEE. The CDR3 region has the DNA TGTGCCAGCAGCGTAGACCACGATCAGCCCCAGCATTTT. Translated, it gives CASSVDHDQPQHF.

Of note for this clonotype: A much more abundant neighbour one base away suggests this may be a read error. This rearrangement joins TRBV7-9 to TRBJ2-7, with 15 bases matching TRBD2. There are 18 residues in the CDR3. Germline V lookup: CDR1 SEHNR, CDR2 FQNEAQ (reference sequence). In DNA, the CDR3 is TGTGCCAGCAGCGGACCGGGACTAGCGGGAGGAAGCTCCTACGAGCAGCACTTC. Translated, it gives CASSGPGLAGGSSYEQHF.

The chain carries TRBV3-1 and TRBJ2-1, with 7 bases matching TRBD2. Germline-derived CDR1 and CDR2 are LGHDT and YNNKEL (reference sequence). Trimming took 4 bases from V and 5 from J; bases not matched to a gene: 5. CDR3 length equals 14 residues. This CDR3 reads CASSLWDYDNEQFF. The CDR3 DNA follows: TGTGCCAGCAGCCTTTGGGACTACGACAATGAGCAGTTCTTC.

The chain employs TRBV4-1 and TRBJ2-7, with 12 bases aligning to TRBD2. The ends lost 4 bases at V and 5 bases at J; junction bases unmatched: 6. This CDR3 region has 15 residues. CDR1 is MGHRA and CDR2 is YSYEKL in the germline V gene. CDR3 sequence: CASSPLAGGPDEQYF. DNA of the CDR3: TGCGCCAGCAGCCCCCTAGCGGGAGGGCCGGACGAGCAGTACTTC.

This clonotype came up a few times. The chain combines TRBV29-1 with TRBJ2-1; 10 nucleotides agree with TRBD1. The CDR3 runs 14 residues. Germline CDR1 and CDR2: SQVTM and ANQGSEA. J was trimmed by 2 bases and V by 7 bases; bases with no gene match: 5. CDR3 region: CSARQGAAYNEQFF. For the CDR3, the DNA is TGCAGCGCACGACAGGGGGCAGCCTACAATGAGCAGTTCTTC.

The table lists this clonotype with many counts. The chain carries TRBV28 and TRBJ1-3; possible D gene TRBD1, 5 bases. The CDR3 spans 14 residues. V was clipped by 4 bases and J by 9 bases, with 16 bases between them. Germline CDR1 reads MDHEN; CDR2 reads SYDVKM. The CDR3 DNA is TGTGCCAGCAGTTCCGGTGACAGTTTGGTCACCATATATTTT. It is translated as CASSSGDSLVTIYF.

This clonotype was counted a few times. The CDR3 spells CASSQELAEYNEQFF. CDR3 sequence (DNA): TGTGCCAGCAGCCAAGAGCTAGCGGAATACAATGAGCAGTTCTTC. The J gene is TRBJ2-1, the V gene TRBV4-2; 7 nucleotides line up with TRBD2. CDR3 length equals 15 residues. The germline gives CDR1 LGHNA, CDR2 YNFKEQ. V lost 0 bases and J lost 4; bases outside the gene matches: 3.

A single count supports this clonotype. The rearrangement uses TRBV12-5 and TRBJ2-1; 14 nucleotides line up with TRBD2. This CDR3 contains 16 residues. Germline V CDR1 and CDR2: LGHNT, FRNRAP. The J segment lost 6 bases and the V segment lost 4 bases, leaving 5 bases of the junction unmatched. The CDR3 DNA is TGTGCTAGTGGTTCGACGACTAGCGGGAGGGCCAATGAGCAGTTCTTC. Translation: CASGSTTSGRANEQFF.

Comments on this clonotype: The germline gene is not matched at one end of the junction; a read error may be the cause. The J gene is TRBJ2-7, the V gene TRBV5-1; TRBD2 matches at 16 bases. The CDR3 runs to 17 residues. From germline, CDR1 is SGHRS and CDR2 YFSETQ. CDR3 sequence (DNA): TGCGCCAGCAGCTTCGGGACTAGCGGGAGGGCCGGGTACGAGCAGTGCTTC. Its translation is CASSFGTSGRAGYEQCF.

On this clonotype: At one end, the junction sequence differs from germline, possibly due to a read error. The CDR3 nucleotides read TGTGCCGGTAGTATTGTATCCTACAATGAGCAGTTCTTC. The encoded protein is CAGSIVSYNEQFF. The J gene is TRBJ2-1, the V gene TRBV19, with D hard to call. From germline, CDR1 is LNHDA and CDR2 SQIVND (reference sequence). The CDR3 consists of 13 residues.

In this sample, this clonotype turned up many times. The chain joins TRBV6-6 to TRBJ2-5; D is uncertain. V was trimmed by 2 bases and J by 6 bases, leaving 16 bases between them. Per germline, CDR1 MNHNY and CDR2 SVGAGI (reference sequence). The CDR3 runs 15 residues. In DNA, the CDR3 is TGTGCCAGCAGTTACGCACAAACACCCACGAAGACCCAGTACTTC. Residues: CASSYAQTPTKTQYF.

The rearrangement joins TRBV20-1 to TRBJ1-1; D uncertain. Trimming removed 0 bases at V and 3 bases at J, with 14 bases between. This CDR3 is built from 15 residues. The germline V gene has CDR1 DFQATT and CDR2 SNEGSKA (reference sequence). For the CDR3, the DNA is TGCAGTGCTAGAGATCGAAGGCCCCCGGACACTGAAGCTTTCTTT. Protein sequence: CSARDRRPPDTEAFF.

With respect to this clonotype: One base away lies a much larger clone, so this may be a sequencing read error. The rearrangement links TRBV5-1 to TRBJ2-3; 11 positions agree with TRBD2. CDR3 length equals 16 residues. With V trimmed by 4 bases and J by 5 bases, 9 bases remained unmatched. Looked up from germline, CDR1 is SGHRS and CDR2 is YFSETQ. The CDR3 region is CASSLSLAGELDTQYF. The CDR3 region has the DNA TGCGCCAGCAGCCTCTCACTAGCGGGAGAGTTAGATACGCAGTATTTT.

The rearrangement uses TRBV20-1 and TRBJ2-1, with D unresolved. V was clipped by 4 bases and J by 0 bases, with 16 bases between them. The CDR3 sequence is 16 residues long. The germline gives CDR1 DFQATT, CDR2 SNEGSKA (reference sequence). CDR3 DNA sequence: TGCAGTGCTACTCTTGACTTTTCCAGCTCCTACAATGAGCAGTTCTTC. It specifies CSATLDFSSSYNEQFF.

This clonotype has a handful of counts. This chain uses TRBV2 with TRBJ1-5, with no clear D. CDR1 and CDR2 from the germline V gene are SNHLY and FYNNEI. V lost 6 bases and J 3 bases, leaving 15 bases between the germline ends. CDR3 length: 15 amino acids. In nucleotides, the CDR3 is TGTGCCAGCAGAATCCGGTCAGGACTCAATCAGCCCCAGCATTTT. Translation gives CASRIRSGLNQPQHF.

The rearrangement links TRBV11-2 to TRBJ2-3; D is unclear. The CDR3 is made up of 15 amino acids. The V gene's germline CDR1 is SGHAT and CDR2 FQNNGV. V lost 0 bases, J lost 2 bases, and 9 bases lay in between. The CDR3 region is CASSLDLVTTDTQYF. In DNA, the CDR3 is TGTGCCAGCAGCTTAGATCTGGTGACCACAGATACGCAGTATTTT.

V usage is TRBV5-1 and J usage is TRBJ2-5, with D tentatively TRBD1 (5 bases). V lost 4 bases and J 3 bases, leaving 22 bases between the germline ends. The CDR3 covers 17 residues. Looked up from germline, CDR1 is SGHRS and CDR2 is YFSETQ. The CDR3 is CASSPSLGQGKEETQYF. CDR3 bases: TGCGCCAGCAGCCCTTCCCTTGGTCAGGGAAAAGAAGAGACCCAGTACTTC.

The V gene is TRBV19, the J gene TRBJ1-5; a weak D match, TRBD1 (6 bases). Germline V CDR1 and CDR2: LNHDA, SQIVND (reference sequence). The ends were cut back, 1 base at V and 0 bases at J, with 10 bases in the middle. The CDR3 runs 16 residues. As DNA, the CDR3 is TGTGCCAGTAGTATAGTAGGGGGTGATAGCAATCAGCCCCAGCATTTT. It is translated as CASSIVGGDSNQPQHF.

There are a few counts of this clonotype. The rearrangement links TRBV6-5 to TRBJ2-1; weak D call: TRBD1 (5 bases). This CDR3 has 15 amino acids. Germline V gives CDR1 MNHEY, CDR2 SVGAGI. Trimming stripped 2 bases from V and 2 bases from J, with 10 bases between. CDR3 bases: TGTGCCAGCAGTTACGGGGCGGAAGCCTACAATGAGCAGTTCTTC. This translates into CASSYGAEAYNEQFF.